The 25 T cell receptor beta chains below come from one sample, sequenced in a study of blood T cells in healthy people across ages. A sample-barcoded 5' primer and a J-beta primer mix were used in a second PCR of roughly 6 to 11 cycles. MiXCR was run by TCRdb on the 5' RACE reads, yielding one entry per CDR3 protein. Of around 2 million distinct CDR3 sequences in the sample, 39% are singletons; the top ten hold 23%. Sequenced sample: blood. The receptors here all came from a human donor in good health.

V and J are TRBV3-1 and TRBJ2-5; 8 bases match TRBD1. The J call is doubtful: the DNA matches TRBJ2-7 better. CDR1 is LGHDT, CDR2 YNNKEL, per germline (reference sequence). The CDR3 is made up of 14 amino acids. The CDR3 DNA is TGTGCCAGCAGCCAAGAGGCAGGGGGCGGCGAGCAGTACTTC. Translated: CASSQEAGGGEQYF.

Only a few counts were recorded for this clonotype. The J gene is TRBJ2-7, the V gene TRBV27, with TRBD1 identical over 9 bases. V shed 5 bases and J 6 bases; nucleotides not matched to a gene: 8. The V gene's germline CDR1 is MNHEY and CDR2 SMNVEV (reference sequence). This CDR3 contains 14 residues. The CDR3 sequence is CASSPTGQGSEQYF. The CDR3 nucleotides read TGTGCCAGCAGTCCCACGGGACAGGGATCCGAGCAGTACTTC.

This chain links TRBV3-1 with TRBJ1-6; D possibly corresponds to TRBD1 (6 bases). Per germline, CDR1 LGHDT and CDR2 YNNKEL (reference sequence). The CDR3 runs 16 residues. V lost 1 base and J lost 10, with 17 bases in between. CDR3 coding DNA: TGTGCCAGCAGCCAAGTCGGTAACAGGGAGTTCTCACCCCTCCACTTT. This gives the protein CASSQVGNREFSPLHF.

DNA of the CDR3: TGTGCCAGCAGCTCCTGGGACAGGGCAGGTGGCTACACCTTC. It codes for CASSSWDRAGGYTF. This chain joins TRBV7-8 and TRBJ1-2; 9 bases are shared with TRBD1. Looked up from germline, CDR1 is SGHVS and CDR2 is FQNEAQ. The V and J ends lost 4 bases and 7 bases, in that order; junction bases with no gene match: 7. This CDR3 has 14 residues.

The CDR3, as DNA: TGTGCCAGCAGTTACTCCAGGGACACGGCAGAGCTGTTTTTT. Residues: CASSYSRDTAELFF. The chain carries TRBV6-6 and TRBJ2-2; D perhaps matches TRBD1 (6 bases). Trimming removed 0 bases from V and 11 bases from J, with 13 bases in between. This CDR3 region has 14 residues. Germline V CDR1 and CDR2: MNHNY, SVGAGI (reference sequence).

This clonotype was recorded a few times. J is TRBJ2-7 and V is TRBV28, with D possibly called TRBD1 or TRBD2 (5 bases each). Trimming stripped 6 bases from V and 4 bases from J, with 13 bases between. This CDR3 spans 13 amino acids. Germline V gene data show CDR1 as MDHEN and CDR2 as SYDVKM. Here the CDR3 reads CASRIRDVYEQYF. CDR3 DNA: TGTGCCAGCAGAATACGGGACGTATACGAGCAGTACTTC. The full variable domain, completed using reference TRBV28 and TRBJ2-7, is DVKVTQSSRYLVKRTGEKVFLECVQDMDHENMFWYRQDPGLGLRLIYFSYDVKMKEKGDIPEGYSVSREKKERFSLILESASTNQTSMYLCASRIRDVYEQYFGPGTRLTVT.

Of note for this clonotype: One end of the junction is discordant with germline, which a read error may explain. The rearrangement uses TRBV29-1 and TRBJ2-1, with TRBD2 matching 8 bases. CDR3 size: 18 residues. CDR1 SQVTM and CDR2 ANQGSEA come from the germline V gene. In DNA, the CDR3 is TGCAGCGTTGAAGGGGTAGCGGGGAGTGAGGGCGCCTACAATGGGCAGTTCTTC. It codes for CSVEGVAGSEGAYNGQFF.

The rearrangement uses TRBV2 and TRBJ2-7; maybe TRBD2 (5 bases). CDR1 is SNHLY and CDR2 is FYNNEI in the germline V gene. The V end was cut by 10 bases, the J end by 2 bases, with 12 bases between. The CDR3 sequence is 12 residues long. The CDR3 DNA sequence: TGTGCCACACTCGTCGGGGCCTACGAGCAGTACTTC. Amino acid sequence: CATLVGAYEQYF.

The chain carries TRBV24-1 and TRBJ2-4, with TRBD2 identical over 7 bases. The CDR3 has 17 amino acids. Trimming cost V 4 bases and J 1 base; bases outside gene matches: 9. CDR1 is KGHDR and CDR2 is SFDVKD in the germline V gene. The CDR3 is CATSEGRGLKAKNIQYF. CDR3 DNA sequence: TGTGCCACCAGTGAAGGGAGGGGCTTGAAGGCCAAAAACATTCAGTACTTC.

This clonotype was observed a handful of times. V usage is TRBV7-9 and J usage is TRBJ1-3; D unresolved. V dropped 7 bases and J dropped 3 bases, with 19 bases sitting between them. This CDR3 spans 16 amino acids. The germline V gene encodes CDR1 SEHNR and CDR2 FQNEAQ (reference sequence). The CDR3 DNA reads TGTGCCAGCAAACGATCCCGCGTCGGGAGTGGAAACACCATATATTTT. Its protein product is CASKRSRVGSGNTIYF.

This clonotype was counted a few times. The gene calls are TRBV9 and TRBJ1-1; D is possibly TRBD1 (5 bases). V was pared by 2 bases and J by 0 bases, with 17 bases between. The CDR3 has 17 residues. Germline-derived CDR1 and CDR2 are SGDLS and YYNGEE. Here the CDR3 DNA reads TGTGCCAGCAGCGTCAAACGGGACGCTCCCTTGAACACTGAAGCTTTCTTT. This sequence encodes CASSVKRDAPLNTEAFF.

The chain carries TRBV29-1 and TRBJ2-5; D is unresolved. CDR1 and CDR2 (germline): SQVTM, ANQGSEA. Trimming removed 4 bases at V and 4 bases at J, with 13 bases between. The CDR3 is 13 residues long. CDR3 nucleotides: TGCAGCGTTGTAGGTTCACCCGGAGAGACCCAGTACTTC. Protein sequence: CSVVGSPGETQYF.

This chain joins TRBV10-3 and TRBJ1-4, with D possibly matching TRBD1 (5 bases). The CDR3 runs 15 residues. Trimming removed 3 bases at V and 7 bases at J, with 15 bases between. Germline lookup yields CDR1 ENHRY and CDR2 SYGVKD. CDR3 sequence: CAISDPRDGGEKLFF. Written as DNA, the CDR3 is TGTGCCATCAGTGACCCCAGGGATGGGGGTGAAAAACTGTTTTTT.

The chain employs TRBV27 and TRBJ1-5; TRBD1 aligns across 7 bases. The germline gives CDR1 MNHEY, CDR2 SMNVEV (reference sequence). This CDR3 is built from 16 residues. V lost 4 bases, J lost 2 bases, and 8 bases stayed unmatched. The CDR3 protein is CASSSSGGERNQPQHF. In DNA, the CDR3 is TGTGCCAGCAGTTCATCAGGGGGGGAGCGCAATCAGCCCCAGCATTTT.

This clonotype turned up a few times. This rearrangement joins TRBV6-1 to TRBJ1-5, with D unresolved. The germline V gene has CDR1 MNHNS and CDR2 SASEGT. The CDR3 is 15 amino acids. Trimming left V 5 bases short and J 0 bases short, with 11 bases between. CDR3 nucleotides: TGTGCCAGCAGTCTTCGGACCGCTAGCAATCAGCCCCAGCATTTT. This translates into CASSLRTASNQPQHF.

This rearrangement joins TRBV20-1 to TRBJ2-5; D not certain. V was cut by 5 bases and J by 7 bases, with 14 bases left in between. The CDR3 totals 12 residues. CDR1 and CDR2 (germline): DFQATT, SNEGSKA (reference sequence). The CDR3 sequence is CSAPRELWTQYF. The CDR3 DNA sequence: TGCAGTGCTCCCCGCGAGCTCTGGACCCAGTACTTC.

The CDR3 spells CASSLRGTEQFF. The DNA for the CDR3 is TGTGCCAGCAGCTTAAGGGGGACTGAGCAGTTCTTC. The gene calls are TRBV7-2 and TRBJ2-1; weak D call: TRBD1 (6 bases). Germline CDR1 is SGHTA and CDR2 is FQGNSA. The CDR3 is 12 residues long. Trimming left V 2 bases short and J 9 bases short, with 8 bases between.

J is TRBJ2-1 and V is TRBV6-2 or TRBV6-3; 10 nucleotides match TRBD1. Germline lookup yields CDR1 MNHEY and CDR2 SVGEGT. Trimming removed 6 bases from V and 4 bases from J; junction bases left unmatched: 3. The CDR3 totals 14 residues. In DNA, the CDR3 is TGTGCCAGCAGGGGACAGGGGTGGTACAATGAGCAGTTCTTC. Protein product: CASRGQGWYNEQFF.

This clonotype was seen a handful of times. DNA of the CDR3: TGTGCCACCATAGGCCGGGGGGCCCAAGAGACCCAGTACTTC. Translation gives CATIGRGAQETQYF. The genes are TRBV15 and TRBJ2-5; tentatively, D is TRBD2 (7 bases). Trimming shortened V by 7 bases and J by 1 base, and 13 bases separated the two germline ends. The CDR3 runs to 14 residues. Germline CDR1 reads LNHNV; CDR2 reads YYDKDF (reference sequence). The complete variable domain, with remaining parts taken from reference TRBV15 and TRBJ2-5, reads DAMVIQNPRYQVTQFGKPVTLSCSQTLNHNVMYWYQQKSSQAPKLLFHYYDKDFNNEADTPDNFQSRRPNTSFCFLDIRSPGLGDTAMYLCATIGRGAQETQYFGPGTRLLVL.

In its sample, this clonotype was seen a few times. The chain links TRBV7-2 to TRBJ2-7, with D perhaps matching TRBD1 (6 bases). The CDR3 contains 15 residues. The germline CDR1 and CDR2 sequences are SGHTA and FQGNSA. V gave up 1 base and J gave up 1 base, with 11 bases separating them. CDR3 DNA: TGTGCCAGCAGCTTAGAGCCCAGGGGTTCCTACGAGCAGTACTTC. As protein: CASSLEPRGSYEQYF.

In its sample, this clonotype was seen a few times. The V and J genes are TRBV29-1 and TRBJ2-7; no reliable D call. This CDR3 contains 12 residues. Germline CDR1 reads SQVTM; CDR2 reads ANQGSEA. V was pared by 4 bases and J by 0 bases, with 7 bases between. The CDR3 is CSVGPYSYEQYF. DNA of the CDR3: TGCAGCGTTGGTCCTTACTCCTACGAGCAGTACTTC.

This clonotype was seen only a few times. One end of the junction is discordant with germline, which a read error may explain. CDR3 bases: TGTGCCAACAGCTCAGGGGAGTTAAACTATGGCTACACCTTC. It codes for CANSSGELNYGYTF. J is TRBJ1-2 and V is TRBV7-9; a possible D gene is TRBD1 (6 bases). CDR3 length: 14 amino acids. Germline values: CDR1 SEHNR, CDR2 FQNEAQ (reference sequence).

The V gene is TRBV12-3 or TRBV12-4, the J gene TRBJ1-2, with TRBD1 matching over 7 bases. This CDR3 comprises 15 residues. The V gene end was trimmed by 1 base and the J gene end by 7 bases; junction bases not matched to a gene: 9. CDR3 protein: CASSLELTGDRGYTF. The CDR3, as DNA: TGTGCCAGCAGTTTAGAGTTAACAGGGGATCGTGGCTACACCTTC.

There are a few counts of this clonotype. The chain combines TRBV20-1 with TRBJ1-1, with D perhaps matching TRBD1 (6 bases). The CDR3 loop spans 13 amino acids. Trimming left V 3 bases short and J 1 base short, with 9 bases between. Germline CDR1 is DFQATT and CDR2 is SNEGSKA (reference sequence). The CDR3 loop is CSARGGANTEAFF. CDR3 DNA: TGCAGTGCTAGGGGGGGGGCGAACACTGAAGCTTTCTTT.

The rearrangement uses TRBV20-1 and TRBJ1-5, with 8 bases that match TRBD1. The CDR3 has 18 residues. Per germline, CDR1 DFQATT and CDR2 SNEGSKA (reference sequence). V shed 1 base, J shed 0 bases, and the junction held 11 bases outside the gene matches. The CDR3, as DNA: TGCAGTGCTAGAGCGTCGACAGGGGAATATTATAGCAATCAGCCCCAGCATTTT. It is translated as CSARASTGEYYSNQPQHF.